This is a list of T cell receptor beta chains from one sample in a study of blood T cell repertoires in COVID-19. Only in-frame clones appear in the TCRdb table, and some are missing; sequencing was by immunoSEQ multiplex PCR. In the table there are more than 250,000 clones, 75% to 85% of which are singletons. Sequenced material: peripheral blood. All receptors come from a middle-aged man with active or convalescent COVID-19. Both conserved end residues are part of each CDR3. Fields, in order: V gene, J gene, CDR3 protein.

TRBV7-9,TRBJ2-7,CASSLANSYEQYF
TRBV9,TRBJ2-7,CASSLGQGPSYEQYF
TRBV6-5,TRBJ1-1,CASNFLQGMNTEAFF
TRBV28,TRBJ2-1,CASRRQGNSYNEQFF
TRBV3-1/TRBV3-2,TRBJ1-5,CASSQDRGNQPQHF
TRBV5-3,TRBJ1-2,CARSSAGTAKFLNYGYTF
TRBV4-1,TRBJ1-6,CASSQGNNRGNSPLHF
TRBV3-1/TRBV3-2,TRBJ2-7,CASSQSRYEQYF
TRBV7-2,TRBJ1-2,CASSLRGGGYTF
TRBV5-1,TRBJ1-2,CASSWGQRATTQDHYGYTF
TRBV6-1,TRBJ2-7,CASSEMGQWLYEQYF
TRBV4-1,TRBJ1-1,CASSRATSFMNTEAFF
TRBV10-3,TRBJ1-2,CAISESGGWGYTF
TRBV7-2,TRBJ2-7,CATRLAGGPRTYEQYF